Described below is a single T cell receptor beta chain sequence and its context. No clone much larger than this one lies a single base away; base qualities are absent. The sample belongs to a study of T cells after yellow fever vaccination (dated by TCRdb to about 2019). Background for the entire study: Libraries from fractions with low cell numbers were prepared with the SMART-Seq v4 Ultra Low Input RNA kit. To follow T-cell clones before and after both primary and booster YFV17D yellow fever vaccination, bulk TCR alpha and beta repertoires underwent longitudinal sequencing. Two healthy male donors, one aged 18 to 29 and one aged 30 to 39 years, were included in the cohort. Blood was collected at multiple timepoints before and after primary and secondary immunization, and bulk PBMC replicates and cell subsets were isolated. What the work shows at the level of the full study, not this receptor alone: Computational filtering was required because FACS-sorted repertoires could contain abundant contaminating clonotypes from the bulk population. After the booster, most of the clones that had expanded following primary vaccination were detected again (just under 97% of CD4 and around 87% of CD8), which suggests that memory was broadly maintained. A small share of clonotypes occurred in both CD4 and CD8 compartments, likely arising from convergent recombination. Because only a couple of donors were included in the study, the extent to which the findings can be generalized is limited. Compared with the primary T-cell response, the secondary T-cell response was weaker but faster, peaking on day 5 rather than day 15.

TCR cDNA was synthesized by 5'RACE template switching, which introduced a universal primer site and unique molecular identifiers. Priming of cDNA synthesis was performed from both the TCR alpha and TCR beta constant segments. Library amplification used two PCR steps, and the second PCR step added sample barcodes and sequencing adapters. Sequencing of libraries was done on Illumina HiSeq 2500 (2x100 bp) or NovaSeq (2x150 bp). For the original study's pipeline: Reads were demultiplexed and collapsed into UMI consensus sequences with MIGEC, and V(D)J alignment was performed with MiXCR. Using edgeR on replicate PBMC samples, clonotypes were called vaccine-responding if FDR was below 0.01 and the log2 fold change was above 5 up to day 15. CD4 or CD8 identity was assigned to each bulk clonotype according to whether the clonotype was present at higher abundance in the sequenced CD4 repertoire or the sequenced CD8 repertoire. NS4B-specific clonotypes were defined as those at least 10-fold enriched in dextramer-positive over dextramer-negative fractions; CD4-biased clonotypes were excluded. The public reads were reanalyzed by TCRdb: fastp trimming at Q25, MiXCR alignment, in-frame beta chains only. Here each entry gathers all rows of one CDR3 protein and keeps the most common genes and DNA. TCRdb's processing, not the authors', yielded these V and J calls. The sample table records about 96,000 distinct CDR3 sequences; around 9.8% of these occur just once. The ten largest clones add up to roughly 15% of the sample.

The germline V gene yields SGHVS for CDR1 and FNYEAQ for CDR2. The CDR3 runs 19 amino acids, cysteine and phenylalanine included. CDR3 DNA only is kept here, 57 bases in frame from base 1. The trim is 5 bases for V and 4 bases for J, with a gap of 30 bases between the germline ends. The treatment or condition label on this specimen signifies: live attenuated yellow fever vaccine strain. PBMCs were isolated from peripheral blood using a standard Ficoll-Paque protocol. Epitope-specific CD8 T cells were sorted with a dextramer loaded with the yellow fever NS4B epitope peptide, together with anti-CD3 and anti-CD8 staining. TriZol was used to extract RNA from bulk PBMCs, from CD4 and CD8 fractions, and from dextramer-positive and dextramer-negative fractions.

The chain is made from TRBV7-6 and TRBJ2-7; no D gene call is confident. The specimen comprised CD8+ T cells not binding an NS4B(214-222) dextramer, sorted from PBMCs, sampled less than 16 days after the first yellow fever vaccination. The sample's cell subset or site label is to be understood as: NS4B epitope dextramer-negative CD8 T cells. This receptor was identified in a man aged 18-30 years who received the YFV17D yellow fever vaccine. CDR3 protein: CASSPRPAYGFEARYEQYF. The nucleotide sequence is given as TGTGCCAGCAGCCCCCGTCCCGCGTATGGTTTTGAGGCCCGTTACGAGCAGTACTTC.